This T cell receptor (beta chain) emerged from a study of radiation and T cells in renal cell carcinoma. Study-level points and caveats: Baseline intratumoral clonotype presence is unknown without pretreatment biopsies.

About this clone: The antigen is not known.

The table came from immunoSEQ multiplex PCR; TCRdb's copy has only in-frame clones and leaves some out. The sample carries some 80,000 clones, around 78% recorded once. As for time point: blood 4 weeks post-SBRT, at nephrectomy. The sample's treatment: 15 Gy SBRT to primary tumor, nephrectomy 4 weeks later. Nephrectomy followed 15 Gy stereotactic body radiation by 4 weeks. Deletions cut 4 bases from V and 6 bases from J, with 19 bases between. The CDR3 is made up of 16 amino acids. Germline CDR1 is WSHSY and CDR2 is SAAADI. The sequence came from a woman aged 60 to 75 with renal cell carcinoma. The source material was blood, sampled from a patient whose treatment included radiotherapy and nephrectomy. The chain links TRBV10-2 to TRBJ1-5; D remains ambiguous. The CDR3 is CASSVAEPGLGQPQHF. The DNA of the CDR3 is TGCGCCAGCAGTGTGGCGGAACCCGGGCTGGGTCAGCCCCAGCATTTT.